This T cell receptor (beta chain) was recorded in a study of T cell responses to AZD1222 COVID-19 vaccine. Study-wide points: Females made up more of the donors, who were largely white British, and clonal diversity may have come out too low. Recipients of two AZD1222 doses showed rising Spike-specific TCR breadth and depth.

Method: immunoSEQ multiplex PCR; TCRdb's copy keeps in-frame clones and lacks some. The table lists around 140,000 clones, approximately 93% of them singletons, with 4.5% to 6% in the top ten. Trimming removed 4 bases at V and 2 bases at J, with 5 bases between. Germline assignment: CDR1 SNHLY and CDR2 FYNNEI. The CDR3 has 12 residues. This clone was detected once. Its antigen is not known. The receptor was derived from an adult in good health. This chain joins TRBV2 and TRBJ2-5; D is unclear. The sequencing used peripheral blood, collected on day 0 of AZD1222 vaccination. The CDR3 is CASSAQQETQYF. The CDR3 DNA is TGTGCCAGCAGTGCTCAACAAGAGACCCAGTACTTC.